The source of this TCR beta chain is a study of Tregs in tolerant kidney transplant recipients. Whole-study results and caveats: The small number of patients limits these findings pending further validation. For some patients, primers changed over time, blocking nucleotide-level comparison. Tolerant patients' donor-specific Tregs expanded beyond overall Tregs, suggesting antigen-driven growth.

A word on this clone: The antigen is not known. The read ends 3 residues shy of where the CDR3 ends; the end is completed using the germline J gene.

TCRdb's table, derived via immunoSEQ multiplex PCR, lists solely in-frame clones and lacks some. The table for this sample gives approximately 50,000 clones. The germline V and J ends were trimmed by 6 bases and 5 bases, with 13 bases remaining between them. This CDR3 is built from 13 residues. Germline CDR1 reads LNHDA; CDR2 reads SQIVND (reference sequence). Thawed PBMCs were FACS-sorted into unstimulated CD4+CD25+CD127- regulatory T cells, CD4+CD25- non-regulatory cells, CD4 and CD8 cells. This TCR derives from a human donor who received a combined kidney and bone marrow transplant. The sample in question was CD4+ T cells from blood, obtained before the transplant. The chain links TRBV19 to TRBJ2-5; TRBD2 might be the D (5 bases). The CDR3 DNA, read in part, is TGTGCCAGTAGGGATGGAGCGGTGGAGACC. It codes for CASRDGAVET. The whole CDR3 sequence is CASRDGAVETQYF.